Sequencing of this TCR beta chain was carried out in a study of technical replicates of blood from four donors. The repertoire was sequenced with immunoSEQ multiplex PCR; TCRdb's copy has only in-frame clones and lacks some. The sample records under 100,000 clones, 95% to 97% being singletons. Source material: T cells isolated from PBMCs. The sequence came from a human donor in good health.

CDR3 sequence: CSVDMASRETQYF. In DNA, the CDR3 is TGCAGCGTTGATATGGCTAGTAGGGAGACCCAGTACTTC. The gene calls are TRBV29-1 and TRBJ2-5; D gene uncertain. CDR3 length: 13 amino acids. V lost 3 bases and J 5 bases, leaving 13 bases between the germline ends. Germline V gene sequence: CDR1 SQVTM, CDR2 ANQGSEA.